Given below is one T cell receptor (beta chain) in context. Here immunoSEQ multiplex PCR was the method, and the copy in TCRdb shows in-frame clones only, minus some. This sample carries approximately 75,000 clones, about 86% of them seen once, and the ten largest clones take less than 7.5%. This sample is part of a study of blood T cell repertoires in COVID-19. On the study more broadly: Sample material is recorded as cDNA or gDNA derived from T cells, B-cell-depleted T cells, or PBMCs.

Patients at the Seattle site were enrolled during active infection and followed longitudinally. The J segment lost 5 bases and the V segment lost 3 bases, leaving 6 bases of the junction unmatched. Germline V gene data show CDR1 as KGHSH and CDR2 as LQKENI. This CDR3 region has 15 residues. V usage is TRBV18 and J usage is TRBJ2-1; TRBD1 agrees at 8 bases. The receptor was isolated from a man at least 80 years old with COVID-19, enrolled during active disease. The sequenced material came from peripheral blood. Here the CDR3 DNA reads TGTGCCAGCTCACCCCGACAGGGGCGAGACAATGAGCAGTTCTTC. The encoded protein is CASSPRQGRDNEQFF.